This TCR beta chain was documented in a study of CXCR3-negative and CXCR3-positive naive CD8 T cells. Notes on the study in general: For CXCR3-positive naive cells, TRB CDR3s were more hydrophobic than those of CXCR3-negative naive cells. The study found CXCR3 expression partially decreased after cryopreservation and ran most assays on fresh PBMCs. The study found comparably high diversity in both naive subsets and much lower diversity in memory CD8+ cells.

With regard to this clonotype: Its antigen is undetermined.

5' RACE with UMI labels generated the TRB cDNA libraries. With the 5' RACE reads reprocessed, TCRdb shows one record per CDR3 protein and no DNA. The sample's table shows about 98,000 distinct CDR3 sequences. Naive CD8+ T cells were CD45RO-CCR7+CD27+CD95-. The CDR3 extends over 13 amino acids. Germline V gene data show CDR1 as MNHEY and CDR2 as SMNVEV (reference sequence). This clonotype originated in a human donor in good health. Some clones in this sample may be carry-over from other donors' samples. The sample taken for sequencing was naive CXCR3+ CD8+ T cells from blood. Regarding subset: CD45RO-CCR7+CD27+CD95- naive CD8+ T cells expressing CXCR3 (TNR3+). The chain combines TRBV27 with TRBJ2-2; as DNA is missing, the TRBD1 call by TCRdb cannot be tested. This chain's CDR3 is CASSNRDAGELFF.